These 30 T cell receptor beta chains came from one sample sequenced in a study of blood T cell repertoires in COVID-19. Generated by immunoSEQ multiplex PCR, the TCRdb table keeps only in-frame clones and is missing some. Here the sample spans hundreds of thousands of clones, roughly 85% being singletons. Sequencing was performed on peripheral blood. These receptors came from a woman aged 30 to 39 with active or convalescent COVID-19.

The J gene is TRBJ2-3, the V gene TRBV19; D is undetermined. Germline CDR1 and CDR2: LNHDA and SQIVND (reference sequence). This CDR3 region has 13 residues. The V gene lost 4 bases and the J gene lost 0 bases, with 5 bases spanning the gap. The CDR3 DNA reads TGTGCCAGTAGTACAGTCAGCACAGATACGCAGTATTTT. This encodes CASSTVSTDTQYF.

The genes are TRBV3-1 (or the pseudogene TRBV3-2) and TRBJ2-1; 10 bases align to TRBD2. Trimming at V came to 1 base and at J to 8 bases, leaving 5 bases not matched to a gene. Germline V gene data show CDR1 as LGHDT and CDR2 as YNNKEL (reference sequence). There are 15 residues in the CDR3. CDR3 DNA: TGTGCCAGCAGCCAAGTGAGCGGGAGGGGGCATGAGCAGTTCTTC. Translation: CASSQVSGRGHEQFF.

About this clone itself: Other DNA sequences of this sample code for an identical CDR3. The chain couples TRBV12-3 or TRBV12-4 to TRBJ1-1; no clear D gene. V was cut by 5 bases and J by 4 bases, with 5 bases left in between. The CDR3 runs 11 residues. CDR3 sequence (DNA): TGTGCCAGCAGTCCAGGCACTGAAGCTTTCTTT. Translating gives CASSPGTEAFF.

The chain recombines TRBV7-2 with TRBJ2-3; 9 bases are shared with TRBD2. The CDR3 spans 16 residues. J gave up 4 bases and V 2 bases, and 7 bases lay outside the gene matches. Germline-derived CDR1 and CDR2 are SGHTA and FQGNSA. CDR3 nucleotides: TGTGCCAGCAGCTTACAGTTACTAGCGGGCCCAGATACGCAGTATTTT. Its translation: CASSLQLLAGPDTQYF.

This clone was detected only once. The rearrangement uses TRBV7-8 and TRBJ2-3; 10 bases are shared with TRBD1. J lost 3 bases, V lost 3 bases, and 9 bases had no gene match. The CDR3 runs to 17 residues. Per germline, CDR1 SGHVS and CDR2 FQNEAQ. The CDR3 sequence: CASSFPGTGVGTDTQYF. In DNA form, the CDR3 reads TGTGCCAGCAGCTTCCCCGGGACAGGGGTTGGAACAGATACGCAGTATTTT.

This clone showed up just once. This chain joins TRBV5-4 and TRBJ1-1, with 7 positions matching TRBD1. CDR1 SGHNT and CDR2 YYREEE come from the germline V gene (reference sequence). The length of the CDR3 is 14 residues. The V and J ends lost 6 bases and 2 bases, in that order; junction bases with no gene match: 7. The CDR3 bases are TGTGCCAGCACCTCTTGGACAGGAAACACTGAAGCTTTCTTT. Amino acids: CASTSWTGNTEAFF.

In the case of this clone: Other DNA sequences of this sample code for an identical CDR3. This chain joins TRBV18 and TRBJ1-1, with D possibly TRBD1 on 5 matching bases. Looked up from germline, CDR1 is KGHSH and CDR2 is LQKENI. This CDR3 spans 13 amino acids. The ends were cut back, 3 bases at V and 2 bases at J, with 7 bases in the middle. CDR3 sequence reads: CASSPDSNTEAFF. In DNA form, the CDR3 reads TGTGCCAGCTCACCCGACAGCAACACTGAAGCTTTCTTT. Using reference TRBV18 and TRBJ1-1 for the parts outside the CDR3, the full variable domain is NAGVMQNPRHLVRRRGQEARLRCSPMKGHSHVYWYRQLPEEGLKFMVYLQKENIIDESGMPKERFSAEFPKEGPSILRIQQVVRGDSAAYFCASSPDSNTEAFFGQGTRLTVV.

The V call is TRBV5-1, the J call TRBJ1-1; a weak D match, TRBD1 (6 bases). The ends were cut back, 4 bases at V and 1 base at J, with 11 bases in the middle. CDR1 SGHRS and CDR2 YFSETQ come from the germline V gene. The CDR3 is 14 residues long. This CDR3 reads CASSVDRSNTEAFF. The CDR3 DNA follows: TGCGCCAGCAGCGTGGACAGATCGAACACTGAAGCTTTCTTT.

The chain recombines TRBV10-3 with TRBJ2-7, with 7 positions matching TRBD1. The junction had 4 bases not matched to a gene; V was cut back by 3 bases and J by 2 bases. The CDR3 extends over 14 amino acids. Germline assignment: CDR1 ENHRY and CDR2 SYGVKD. The CDR3 sequence: CAISDVDRAYEQYF. The CDR3 bases are TGTGCCATCAGTGACGTAGACAGGGCCTACGAGCAGTACTTC.

This sequence joins TRBV6-5 and TRBJ1-2; TRBD1 aligns across 8 bases. V lost 2 bases to trimming and J lost 4 bases; unmatched junction nucleotides: 6. Germline loops: CDR1 MNHEY, CDR2 SVGAGI. The CDR3 length is 15 residues. Here the CDR3 reads CASSYIKGQGYGYTF. In DNA, the CDR3 is TGTGCCAGCAGTTACATCAAAGGACAGGGCTATGGCTACACCTTC.

The chain is built from TRBV10-2 and TRBJ2-7, with 9 bases aligning to TRBD1. This CDR3 spans 14 amino acids. The V and J ends lost 7 bases and 1 base, in that order; junction bases with no gene match: 5. Germline V gene lookup returns CDR1 WSHSY and CDR2 SAAADI. CDR3 amino acids: CASTGQGGSYEQYF. In DNA form, the CDR3 reads TGCGCCAGCACGGGACAGGGCGGTTCCTACGAGCAGTACTTC.

The chain uses TRBV11-2 and TRBJ2-2; no reliable D call. From germline, CDR1 is SGHAT and CDR2 FQNNGV. CDR3 length equals 17 residues. V lost 4 bases and J 1 base, leaving 16 bases between the germline ends. CDR3 region: CASSSPQSRLNTGELFF. The CDR3 DNA reads as TGTGCCAGCAGCTCCCCCCAGAGCCGACTGAACACCGGGGAGCTGTTTTTT.

J is TRBJ1-1 and V is TRBV7-2; TRBD1 might be the D (6 bases). Germline assignment: CDR1 SGHTA and CDR2 FQGNSA. The V and J ends lost 5 bases and 3 bases respectively, with 13 bases between them. CDR3 length equals 14 residues. The chain's CDR3 is CASSPRWGHTEAFF. CDR3 bases: TGTGCCAGCAGCCCCCGGTGGGGGCACACTGAAGCTTTCTTT.

This chain links TRBV5-6 with TRBJ2-1, with unresolved D. The V end was cut by 0 bases, the J end by 9 bases, with 13 bases between. This CDR3 region has 14 residues. The germline V gene encodes CDR1 SGHDT and CDR2 YYEEEE. The DNA of the CDR3 is TGTGCCAGCAGCTTGGTCGGTTTTTCGGGTGAGCAGTTCTTC. Protein: CASSLVGFSGEQFF.

The gene calls are TRBV18 and TRBJ1-1; 8 nucleotides align to TRBD1. CDR1 KGHSH and CDR2 LQKENI come from the germline V gene. The V gene end was trimmed by 6 bases and the J gene end by 2 bases; junction bases not matched to a gene: 11. The CDR3 length is 16 residues. The CDR3 DNA reads TGTGCCAGCTCGCCTCGGGCAGGGGGCGTTAACACTGAAGCTTTCTTT. It codes for CASSPRAGGVNTEAFF. The variable domain in full, completed from reference TRBV18 and TRBJ1-1, reads NAGVMQNPRHLVRRRGQEARLRCSPMKGHSHVYWYRQLPEEGLKFMVYLQKENIIDESGMPKERFSAEFPKEGPSILRIQQVVRGDSAAYFCASSPRAGGVNTEAFFGQGTRLTVV.

This rearrangement joins TRBV11-1 to TRBJ1-1; D may be TRBD1 (5 bases). CDR3 size: 15 residues. Germline CDR1 SGHAT, CDR2 FQDESV (reference sequence). V dropped 0 bases and J dropped 1 base, with 9 bases sitting between them. The CDR3 DNA sequence: TGTGCCAGCAGCTTAGCGGCCAGGGCGAACACTGAAGCTTTCTTT. Translating gives CASSLAARANTEAFF.

This chain connects TRBV2 to TRBJ1-3, with a possible D match to TRBD1 (5 bases). With 6 bases removed from V and 0 bases from J, the gap between germline ends came to 12 bases. The CDR3 has 15 amino acids. From germline, CDR1 is SNHLY and CDR2 FYNNEI. The CDR3 nucleotides are TGTGCCAGCAGGGAACAGGCAGGCTCTGGAAACACCATATATTTT. Its protein is CASREQAGSGNTIYF. The whole variable domain, remainder taken from reference TRBV2 and TRBJ1-3, is EPEVTQTPSHQVTQMGQEVILRCVPISNHLYFYWYRQILGQKVEFLVSFYNNEISEKSEIFDDQFSVERPDGSNFTLKIRSTKLEDSAMYFCASREQAGSGNTIYFGEGSWLTVV.

The chain carries TRBV5-6 and TRBJ2-3; TRBD2 aligns across 10 bases. The V gene end was trimmed by 3 bases and the J gene end by 7 bases; junction bases not matched to a gene: 11. The CDR3 is 16 residues long. Germline assignment: CDR1 SGHDT and CDR2 YYEEEE. The CDR3 region has the DNA TGTGCCAGCAGCTATCGCTCGAGCGGGAGGGCAAATACGCAGTATTTT. This encodes CASSYRSSGRANTQYF.

This clone occurred once. The chain recombines TRBV28 with TRBJ2-5, with 7 bases identical to TRBD2. Per germline, CDR1 MDHEN and CDR2 SYDVKM. Trimming removed 7 bases from V and 4 bases from J; junction bases left unmatched: 12. The CDR3 runs 15 residues. CDR3 sequence (DNA): TGTGCCAGCACCATCCTAGGGCGGGAGAGAGAGACCCAGTACTTC. Translating it yields CASTILGRERETQYF.

V gene TRBV2 combines with J gene TRBJ1-2, with D tentatively TRBD1 (5 bases). V was pared by 6 bases and J by 7 bases, with 18 bases between. Germline V CDR1 and CDR2: SNHLY, FYNNEI. CDR3 length: 14 amino acids. The CDR3 reads CASREDQGGGGYTF. As DNA, the CDR3 is TGTGCCAGCAGGGAGGATCAGGGCGGGGGTGGCTACACCTTC.

This clone was picked up one time. The V and J genes are TRBV29-1 and TRBJ1-1; no clear D. The CDR3 is 14 amino acids. Per the germline V gene, CDR1 is SQVTM and CDR2 is ANQGSEA. The germline V and J ends were trimmed by 4 bases and 0 bases, with 12 bases remaining between them. CDR3 loop: CSVVGRLMNTEAFF. CDR3 sequence (DNA): TGCAGCGTTGTTGGGCGCTTAATGAACACTGAAGCTTTCTTT. Combining the CDR3 with reference TRBV29-1 and TRBJ1-1 gives the whole variable domain SAVISQKPSRDICQRGTSLTIQCQVDSQVTMMFWYRQQPGQSLTLIATANQGSEATYESGFVIDKFPISRPNLTFSTLTVSNMSPEDSSIYLCSVVGRLMNTEAFFGQGTRLTVV.

The DNA for the CDR3 is TGCGCCAGCAGCTTGACAGGACCGCCCGCGAACACCGGGGAGCTGTTTTTT. This encodes CASSLTGPPANTGELFF. V gene TRBV5-1 combines with J gene TRBJ2-2; maybe TRBD1 (5 bases). Germline CDR1 reads SGHRS; CDR2 reads YFSETQ. The CDR3 spans 17 residues. Trimming took off 1 base at V and 0 bases at J, with 13 bases between the two ends.

The chain carries TRBV4-1 and TRBJ1-2, with 10 bases fitting TRBD1. The CDR3 covers 17 residues. V dropped 0 bases and J dropped 4; count of bases not matched to a gene: 8. Per the germline V gene, CDR1 is MGHRA and CDR2 is YSYEKL. The CDR3 sequence is CASSQEADRGRSYGYTF. The CDR3 DNA follows: TGCGCCAGCAGCCAAGAGGCAGACAGGGGGCGCTCCTATGGCTACACCTTC.

The V call is TRBV2, the J call TRBJ2-5, with 10 bases fitting TRBD2. The CDR3 loop spans 15 amino acids. From germline, CDR1 is SNHLY and CDR2 FYNNEI. J lost 4 bases, V lost 8 bases, and 10 bases had no gene match. CDR3 coding DNA: TGTGCCAGCGAGAGGGCTAGCGGGAGTGGAGAGACCCAGTACTTC. It yields the protein CASERASGSGETQYF.

The chain combines TRBV15 with TRBJ1-4; D is unclear. V dropped 5 bases and J dropped 3 bases, with 13 bases sitting between them. Germline values: CDR1 LNHNV, CDR2 YYDKDF (reference sequence). There are 15 residues in the CDR3. The chain's CDR3 is CATSSRGTSNEKLFF. The CDR3 DNA sequence: TGTGCCACCAGCTCCCGGGGAACGTCTAATGAAAAACTGTTTTTT. The entire variable domain, with the rest obtained from reference TRBV15 and TRBJ1-4, is as follows: DAMVIQNPRYQVTQFGKPVTLSCSQTLNHNVMYWYQQKSSQAPKLLFHYYDKDFNNEADTPDNFQSRRPNTSFCFLDIRSPGLGDTAMYLCATSSRGTSNEKLFFGSGTQLSVL.

The J gene is TRBJ1-1, the V gene TRBV5-1, with D possibly being TRBD1 (5 bases). The CDR3 sequence is 14 residues long. Germline CDR1 and CDR2: SGHRS and YFSETQ. Deletions cut 5 bases from V and 0 bases from J, with 11 bases between. As DNA, the CDR3 is TGCGCCAGCAGGGAGGGGTTGATGAACACTGAAGCTTTCTTT. Translated: CASREGLMNTEAFF.

This clone was found a few times. The J gene is TRBJ2-7, the V gene TRBV19, with TRBD2 identical over 9 bases. V trimming: 5 bases; J trimming: 0 bases; junction bases outside the gene matches: 8. The length of the CDR3 is 16 residues. CDR1 is LNHDA, CDR2 SQIVND, per germline (reference sequence). CDR3 nucleotide sequence: TGTGCCAGTAGTTCTTCACTAGCGGGCCTCTCCTACGAGCAGTACTTC. Its protein product is CASSSSLAGLSYEQYF.

This clone was counted only a few times. V usage is TRBV25-1 and J usage is TRBJ2-1; D not certain. The CDR3 length is 11 residues. The germline V gene encodes CDR1 MGHDK and CDR2 SYGVNS. V shed 2 bases and J shed 9 bases, with 5 bases lying between them. CDR3 in DNA: TGTGCCAGCAGTGAAGCAGGTGAGCAGTTCTTC. Its translation: CASSEAGEQFF.

The chain carries TRBV12-5 and TRBJ2-5, with 8 bases lining up with TRBD1. The CDR3 has 14 residues. V trimming: 4 bases; J trimming: 5 bases; junction bases outside the gene matches: 6. The germline V gene encodes CDR1 LGHNT and CDR2 FRNRAP. The CDR3 nucleotides read TGTGCTAGTGGTTCAGACAGGGGCCGGGAGACCCAGTACTTC. Translation gives CASGSDRGRETQYF.

V is TRBV27 and J is TRBJ2-5; TRBD1 matches 11 bases. Looked up from germline, CDR1 is MNHEY and CDR2 is SMNVEV (reference sequence). The CDR3 consists of 13 residues. The V gene end was trimmed by 6 bases and the J gene end by 5 bases; junction bases not matched to a gene: 2. As DNA, the CDR3 is TGTGCCAGCAGCCGGGACAGGGGGGAGACCCAGTACTTC. Amino acids: CASSRDRGETQYF.